These 20 T cell receptor beta chains were all obtained from the same sample, sequenced in a study of cytomegalovirus exposure and HLA in healthy donors. Libraries were prepared by immunoSEQ multiplex PCR; TCRdb keeps only in-frame clonotypes and omits some of them. The table records some 48,000 clones, roughly 85% of them present only once. Sequences were obtained from PBMCs. These receptors were taken from a woman aged 25 to 45 in good health and CMV-seronegative.

This sequence joins TRBV15 and TRBJ2-1; 7 nucleotides match TRBD2. The germline V gene encodes CDR1 LNHNV and CDR2 YYDKDF (reference sequence). The junction had 13 bases not matched to a gene; V was cut back by 0 bases and J by 8 bases. This CDR3 is built from 17 residues. CDR3 in amino acids: CATSRDGDRDYTHEQFF. For the CDR3, the DNA is TGTGCCACCAGCAGAGACGGGGACCGGGACTATACCCATGAGCAGTTCTTC.

The chain is built from TRBV4-1 and TRBJ1-1; D is uncertain. Trimming shortened V by 0 bases and J by 11 bases, and 13 bases separated the two germline ends. Germline V gene sequence: CDR1 MGHRA, CDR2 YSYEKL. This CDR3 is 13 amino acids long. The CDR3 nucleotides are TGCGCCAGCAGCCAAGATATAATTTCGCGGGCTTTCTTT. This sequence encodes CASSQDIISRAFF.

The V and J genes are TRBV15 and TRBJ2-7, with a weak D call TRBD2 (8 bases). The germline V gene encodes CDR1 LNHNV and CDR2 YYDKDF (reference sequence). This CDR3 is built from 15 residues. Trimming removed 1 base at V and 6 bases at J, with 16 bases between. The CDR3 here is CATSRGQGLAGEQYF. The CDR3 nucleotides are TGTGCCACCAGCAGAGGACAGGGTCTAGCGGGCGAGCAGTACTTC.

The genes are TRBV25-1 and TRBJ2-3, with 10 bases lining up with TRBD2. CDR3 length: 17 amino acids. The V gene end was trimmed by 4 bases and the J gene end by 4 bases; junction bases not matched to a gene: 11. Germline V lookup: CDR1 MGHDK, CDR2 SYGVNS. This CDR3 reads CASSASVASGRSDTQYF. The CDR3 region has the DNA TGTGCCAGCAGTGCTTCGGTCGCTAGCGGGAGATCAGATACGCAGTATTTT.

This clone was detected once. V is TRBV2 and J is TRBJ2-7; D uncertain. Germline V gene lookup returns CDR1 SNHLY and CDR2 FYNNEI. V was pared by 3 bases and J by 4 bases, with 4 bases between. The CDR3 covers 11 residues. The CDR3 nucleotides are TGTGCCAGCAGTGAGACTTACGAGCAGTACTTC. Its translation is CASSETYEQYF.

The genes are TRBV7-2 and TRBJ1-2; possibly TRBD1 for D (5 bases). Germline CDR1 and CDR2: SGHTA and FQGNSA. Trimming removed 3 bases from V and 2 bases from J, with 10 bases in between. The CDR3 sequence is 14 residues long. In nucleotides, the CDR3 is TGTGCCAGCAGCTTCCCGGGGGGGAACTATGGCTACACCTTC. Protein: CASSFPGGNYGYTF.

The gene calls are TRBV7-8 and TRBJ2-7, with 8 bases that match TRBD2. CDR1 is SGHVS and CDR2 is FQNEAQ in the germline V gene. The CDR3 runs 17 residues. V shed 5 bases, J shed 0 bases, and the junction held 12 bases outside the gene matches. CDR3 sequence reads: CASSPRSGRGSSYEQYF. The CDR3 DNA sequence: TGTGCCAGCAGCCCAAGGAGCGGGAGAGGGAGCTCCTACGAGCAGTACTTC.

The chain links TRBV29-1 to TRBJ2-2, with 7 bases aligning to TRBD2. This CDR3 spans 14 amino acids. The V gene's germline CDR1 is SQVTM and CDR2 ANQGSEA. J lost 3 bases, V lost 4 bases, and 5 bases had no gene match. CDR3 coding DNA: TGCAGCGTTGGGACTAGGCGACACACCGGGGAGCTGTTTTTT. Its protein is CSVGTRRHTGELFF.

The chain has TRBV6-5 and TRBJ2-3; 7 bases map to TRBD1. CDR1 is MNHEY, CDR2 SVGAGI, per germline. The CDR3 sequence is 14 residues long. The trim removed 6 bases at V and 3 bases at J, leaving 6 bases unmatched. The CDR3 sequence is CASRYRGRTDTQYF. CDR3 DNA sequence: TGTGCCAGCAGATACAGGGGTAGGACAGATACGCAGTATTTT.

DNA for the CDR3: TGTGCCAGCAGTCCACTTTATTATCAGGGGCCAACTTCCTACGAGCAGTACTTC. Protein product: CASSPLYYQGPTSYEQYF. V is TRBV28 and J is TRBJ2-7, with a tentative D call TRBD1 (6 bases). With 5 bases removed from V and 1 base from J, the gap between germline ends came to 24 bases. This CDR3 comprises 18 residues. The germline CDR1 and CDR2 sequences are MDHEN and SYDVKM.

This clone was detected once. The V and J genes are TRBV19 and TRBJ1-2; 7 positions match TRBD1. The CDR3 is 14 residues long. V trimming: 7 bases; J trimming: 2 bases; junction bases outside the gene matches: 7. Germline V gene data show CDR1 as LNHDA and CDR2 as SQIVND (reference sequence). CDR3 protein: CASTFDRANYGYTF. The CDR3 DNA is TGTGCCAGTACCTTTGACAGGGCCAACTATGGCTACACCTTC.

The CDR3 nucleotides read TGTGCCAGCAATACCGGGACAGGGGGTCGAAAGACCCAGTACTTC. It codes for CASNTGTGGRKTQYF. This chain joins TRBV28 and TRBJ2-5, with 11 nucleotides matching TRBD1. V trimming: 7 bases; J trimming: 6 bases; junction bases outside the gene matches: 10. From germline, CDR1 is MDHEN and CDR2 SYDVKM. The CDR3 loop spans 15 amino acids.

The chain recombines TRBV9 with TRBJ2-3; 7 bases map to TRBD1. J lost 2 bases, V lost 3 bases, and 6 bases had no gene match. CDR3 length: 15 amino acids. Per germline, CDR1 SGDLS and CDR2 YYNGEE. In DNA, the CDR3 is TGTGCCAGCAGCGCGGGACAGACAAACACAGATACGCAGTATTTT. Translated: CASSAGQTNTDTQYF.

The rearrangement links TRBV2 to TRBJ2-3; no clear D. This CDR3 contains 13 residues. Between the trimmed V and J ends, which lost 4 bases and 0 bases, there was a span of 5 bases. Germline V gene sequence: CDR1 SNHLY, CDR2 FYNNEI. CDR3 nucleotide sequence: TGTGCCAGCAGTGGACAAAGCACAGATACGCAGTATTTT. This encodes CASSGQSTDTQYF. The full variable domain, completed using reference TRBV2 and TRBJ2-3, is EPEVTQTPSHQVTQMGQEVILRCVPISNHLYFYWYRQILGQKVEFLVSFYNNEISEKSEIFDDQFSVERPDGSNFTLKIRSTKLEDSAMYFCASSGQSTDTQYFGPGTRLTVL.

The chain is built from TRBV11-2 and TRBJ2-5, with TRBD2 matching over 7 bases. The CDR3 has 17 amino acids. The V gene end was trimmed by 3 bases and the J gene end by 4 bases; junction bases not matched to a gene: 14. Germline CDR1 is SGHAT and CDR2 is FQNNGV. The CDR3 loop is CASSLGLAGLKRETQYF. CDR3 nucleotide sequence: TGTGCCAGCAGCTTGGGCTTAGCGGGCCTCAAACGAGAGACCCAGTACTTC.

The chain uses TRBV11-2 and TRBJ2-7, with D possibly matching TRBD2 (5 bases). The CDR3 runs to 13 residues. The germline gives CDR1 SGHAT, CDR2 FQNNGV. V lost 0 bases and J lost 3, with 6 bases in between. CDR3 region: CASSLDRDYEQYF. CDR3 coding DNA: TGTGCCAGCAGCTTAGACCGGGACTACGAGCAGTACTTC.

This clone was observed once. The chain joins TRBV28 to TRBJ1-2; D is possibly TRBD1 (6 bases). Germline V lookup: CDR1 MDHEN, CDR2 SYDVKM. Trimming took 3 bases from V and 4 from J, leaving 15 bases between them. The CDR3 sequence is 15 residues long. This chain's CDR3 is CASSFGSGVVYGYTF. The CDR3 DNA sequence: TGTGCCAGCAGTTTCGGATCAGGGGTGGTCTATGGCTACACCTTC.

The CDR3 spells CASSRTSGVYEQYF. CDR3 bases: TGTGCCAGCAGTCGGACTAGCGGAGTCTACGAGCAGTACTTC. This chain links TRBV27 with TRBJ2-7; 10 bases fit TRBD2. V was pared by 5 bases and J by 3 bases, with 4 bases of the junction left unmatched. The CDR3 is 14 amino acids. Germline V CDR1 and CDR2: MNHEY, SMNVEV (reference sequence).

The chain joins TRBV6-6 to TRBJ1-2; D is unresolved. V shed 6 bases and J shed 1 base, with 9 bases lying between them. Germline CDR1 and CDR2: MNHNY and SVGAGI (reference sequence). This CDR3 is built from 13 residues. The CDR3, as DNA: TGTGCCAGCAGGGAGAGAAGTAACTATGGCTACACCTTC. Protein sequence: CASRERSNYGYTF.

Concerning this clone: The germline gene is not matched at one end of the junction; a read error may be the cause. The J gene is TRBJ2-3, the V gene TRBV11-3; perhaps TRBD1 as D (6 bases). The CDR3 sequence is 19 residues long. Germline V gives CDR1 SGHNT, CDR2 YENEEA. The CDR3: CASSLPYPGQGDFTDTQYF. The CDR3 DNA is TGCGCCAGCAGCCTACCGTATCCGGGACAAGGGGATTTCACAGATACGCAGTATTTT.